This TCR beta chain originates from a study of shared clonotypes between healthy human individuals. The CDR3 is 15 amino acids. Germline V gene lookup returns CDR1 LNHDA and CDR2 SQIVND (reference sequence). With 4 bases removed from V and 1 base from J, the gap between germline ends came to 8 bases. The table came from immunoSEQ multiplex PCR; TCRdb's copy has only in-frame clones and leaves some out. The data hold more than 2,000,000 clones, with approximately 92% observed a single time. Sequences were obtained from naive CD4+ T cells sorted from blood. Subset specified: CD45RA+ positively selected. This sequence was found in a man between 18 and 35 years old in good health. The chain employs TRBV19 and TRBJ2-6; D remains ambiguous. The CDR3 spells CASSTRISGANVLTF. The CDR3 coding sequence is TGTGCCAGTAGTACCAGGATTTCTGGGGCCAACGTCCTGACTTTC.